The rows below give T cell receptor beta chains drawn from one sample of a study of blood T cell repertoires in COVID-19. Profiled with immunoSEQ multiplex PCR; TCRdb holds only in-frame clones, not every one. The data show roughly 80,000 clones, approximately 80% seen once. Sequenced input: peripheral blood. The receptors originated from a human donor in a cohort sampled during active COVID-19. CDR3s include the opening cysteine and the closing phenylalanine or tryptophan. A D gene is named only where the DNA matches it firmly. Some rows have no size entry. The others give once, few or many, or a class for an expanded clone.

15	-	TRBJ2-5	-	TRBV7-2	CASSKVVGPGATQYF	TGTGCCAGCAGCAAGGTCGTGGGGCCGGGAGCAACCCAGTACTTC
17	-	TRBJ2-2	-	TRBV29-1	CSVEEPPGNPYTGELFF	TGCAGCGTTGAAGAACCCCCGGGTAACCCATACACCGGGGAGCTGTTTTTT
16	-	TRBJ2-2	-	TRBV7-9	CASSLAFGENTGELFF	TGTGCCAGCAGCTTAGCGTTCGGGGAAAACACCGGGGAGCTGTTTTTT
15	-	TRBJ1-6	few	TRBV11-2	CASSLVPGQNSPLHF	TGTGCCAGCAGCCTCGTCCCGGGACAAAATTCACCCCTCCACTTT
15	-	TRBJ1-2	-	TRBV7-8	CASSLDGSGPSGYTF	TGTGCCAGCAGCTTAGACGGGTCAGGGCCGTCCGGCTACACCTTC
14	-	TRBJ2-7	-	TRBV28	CASSLFRGSYEQYF	TGTGCCAGCAGTTTATTTAGGGGGAGCTACGAGCAGTACTTC
15	TRBD2	TRBJ2-2	-	TRBV11-3	CASSLDAGGPGELFF	TGTGCCAGCAGCTTAGATGCGGGGGGCCCAGGGGAGCTGTTTTTT
10	-	TRBJ2-7	-	TRBV19	CAPRGIEQYF	TGTGCTCCCAGAGGGATCGAGCAGTACTTC
15	-	TRBJ1-5	-	TRBV25-1	CASSDWGHNNQPQHF	TGTGCCAGCAGTGACTGGGGGCACAACAATCAGCCCCAGCATTTT
14	-	TRBJ1-2	-	TRBV5-8	CASSFGSGNYGYTF	TGTGCCAGCAGCTTTGGGTCGGGGAACTATGGCTACACCTTC
11	-	TRBJ1-2	-	TRBV29-1	CSVEDSRGYTF	TGCAGCGTTGAGGACAGCCGTGGCTACACCTTC
15	-	TRBJ1-1	-	TRBV28	CASSTTTGSHTEAFF	TGTGCCAGCAGTACCACGACAGGTTCGCACACTGAAGCTTTCTTT
15	TRBD1	TRBJ2-2	-	TRBV27	CASSLSRGRTGELFF	TGTGCCAGCAGTTTGAGCAGGGGGCGTACCGGGGAGCTGTTTTTT
13	-	TRBJ2-5	-	TRBV11-2	CASSFQGTETQYF	TGTGCCAGCAGCTTCCAGGGAACAGAGACCCAGTACTTC
17	TRBD1	TRBJ1-3	-	TRBV9	CASSVGGTGSSGNTIYF	TGTGCCAGCAGCGTAGGGGGGACAGGGTCCTCTGGAAACACCATATATTTT
16	TRBD2	TRBJ2-1	-	TRBV4-2	CASSQDETGGPDEQFF	TGTGCCAGCAGCCAAGACGAGACGGGGGGGCCTGATGAGCAGTTCTTC
14	-	TRBJ2-3	-	TRBV20-1	CSASVRGRTDTQYF	TGCAGTGCTAGTGTCCGGGGGAGAACAGATACGCAGTATTTT
15	-	TRBJ1-2	once	TRBV28	CASSLGAGEAYGYTF	TGTGCCAGCAGTTTAGGGGCAGGGGAAGCCTATGGCTACACCTTC
16	TRBD2	TRBJ2-5	-	TRBV13	CASSSLSGGTQETQYF	TGTGCCAGCAGCTCTCTAAGCGGGGGGACTCAAGAGACCCAGTACTTC
21	TRBD2	TRBJ2-1	once	TRBV29-1	CSVEMSPGRTSGGNNYNEQFF	TGCAGCGTTGAAATGTCCCCCGGACGGACTAGCGGGGGGAATAACTACAATGAGCAGTTCTTC
16	TRBD1	TRBJ1-4	-	TRBV3-1/TRBV3-2	CASSQGQGARGEKLFF	TGTGCCAGCAGCCAGGGACAGGGGGCGCGGGGAGAAAAACTGTTTTTT
17	TRBD2	TRBJ2-3	-	TRBV18	CASSPRLAGGDTDTQYF	TGTGCCAGCTCACCACGACTAGCGGGGGGAGACACAGATACGCAGTATTTT
17	TRBD1	TRBJ1-5	once	TRBV18	CASSQRRGQGIDQPQHF	TGTGCCAGCTCACAACGTCGGGGACAGGGGATAGATCAGCCCCAGCATTTT
14	-	TRBJ1-1	-	TRBV5-4	CASSLAPRNTEAFF	TGTGCCAGCAGCTTGGCACCGCGAAACACTGAAGCTTTCTTT
15	TRBD1	TRBJ1-1	-	TRBV9	CASGVGTGSYTEAFF	TGTGCCAGCGGGGTGGGGACAGGGTCTTACACTGAAGCTTTCTTT
13	TRBD1	TRBJ2-2	-	TRBV7-3	CASRTGSTGELFF	TGTGCCAGCCGGACAGGGAGCACCGGGGAGCTGTTTTTT
13	-	TRBJ1-4	-	TRBV2	CASGRRSNEKLFF	TGTGCCAGCGGCCGAAGGAGTAATGAAAAACTGTTTTTT
16	TRBD2	TRBJ2-3	-	TRBV5-1	CASSLGAGGLDNTQYF	TGCGCCAGCAGCTTGGGAGCGGGGGGCCTCGACAATACGCAGTATTTT
13	-	TRBJ1-2	-	TRBV28	CASSKDSNYGYTF	TGTGCCAGCTCCAAGGACTCAAACTATGGCTACACCTTC
15	TRBD1	TRBJ1-1	-	TRBV7-9	CASSLAVGDRGTAFF	TGTGCCAGCAGCTTAGCGGTGGGGGACAGGGGTACAGCTTTCTTT
13	TRBD1	TRBJ1-2	few	TRBV12-3/TRBV12-4	CASSKRGPRGYTF	TGTGCCAGCAGTAAAAGGGGGCCGAGGGGCTACACCTTC
15	-	TRBJ1-1	-	TRBV4-2	CASSQVGGGGTEAFF	TGTGCCAGCAGCCAAGTAGGGGGGGGTGGCACTGAAGCTTTCTTT
14	-	TRBJ1-2	-	TRBV19	CATRPTGFIYGYTF	TGTGCCACCCGACCTACAGGGTTTATTTATGGCTACACCTTC
16	TRBD1	TRBJ2-2	-	TRBV7-2	CASSLGRQGYTGELFF	TGTGCCAGCAGCTTAGGGAGACAGGGTTACACCGGGGAGCTGTTTTTT